This T cell receptor (beta chain) was sequenced for a study of low-dose radiotherapy and immunotherapy resistance in tumors. As for time point: before trial treatment. Treatment of the donors consisted of nivolumab and ipilimumab (plus aspirin, low-dose cyclophosphamide and low-dose radiotherapy). Germline V gene lookup returns CDR1 KGHSH and CDR2 LQKENI. There are 17 residues in the CDR3. Trimming stripped 1 base from V and 6 bases from J, with 21 bases between. Priming of first-strand cDNA relied on TRAV- and TRBV-specific primers (covering alpha and beta chains). TCR amplification involved roughly 21 PCR cycles with a constant-region primer and V-primer adapter. TCRdb independently ran MiXCR on the reads; one entry per CDR3 protein. The data contain tens of thousands of distinct CDR3 sequences, around a quarter of them seen just once; the ten biggest clones take up about 6.6%. The sample holds many counts of this clonotype.

Sample: PBMCs, taken before treatment. The chain uses TRBV18 and TRBJ1-2; D perhaps matches TRBD1 (6 bases). The clonotype comes from a male donor with rectosigmoid adenocarcinoma. The CDR3 coding sequence is TGTGCCAGCTCACCACTTCCGCAGGGGATGGAGGTGAATGGCTACACCTTC. It encodes CASSPLPQGMEVNGYTF.